This is a list of T cell receptor beta chains from one sample in a study of PD-L1 blockade in urothelial cancer. Profiled with immunoSEQ multiplex PCR; TCRdb holds only in-frame clones, not every one. The sample has 45,000 to 60,000 clones; 88% are singletons. The material sequenced was PBMCs, taken around atezolizumab (anti-PD-L1) treatment. These receptors all come from a man aged 55-75 years with urothelial cancer. CDR3s include the opening cysteine and the closing phenylalanine or tryptophan. D genes are given only for firm matches. Clone size is not always given. Where it is, it says once, few, many or a class for expanded clones.

V gene: TRBV28
clone size: NA
D gene: NA
J gene: TRBJ2-4
CDR3 DNA: TGTGCCAGCAGTCCAGAACTAGGGCGAAACATTCAGTACTTC
CDR3 protein: CASSPELGRNIQYF

V gene: TRBV5-6
clone size: NA
D gene: NA
J gene: TRBJ2-7
CDR3 DNA: TGTGCCAGCAGCTTGACCCGGGGGTGGACCTACGAGCAGTACTTC
CDR3 protein: CASSLTRGWTYEQYF

V gene: TRBV4-1
clone size: NA
D gene: NA
J gene: TRBJ2-2
CDR3 DNA: TGCGCCAGCAGCGAGGGGGAGACCCTCACCGGGGAGCTGTTTTTT
CDR3 protein: CASSEGETLTGELFF

V gene: TRBV18
clone size: NA
D gene: NA
J gene: TRBJ2-3
CDR3 DNA: TGTGCCAGCTCACCACCGGGACTGAGCACAGATACGCAGTATTTT
CDR3 protein: CASSPPGLSTDTQYF

V gene: TRBV6-5
clone size: once
D gene: NA
J gene: TRBJ2-1
CDR3 DNA: TGTGCCAGCGGCCCCCCTGGAGGGGTCGGTGAGCAGTTCTTC
CDR3 protein: CASGPPGGVGEQFF

V gene: TRBV4-3
clone size: few
D gene: NA
J gene: TRBJ2-1
CDR3 DNA: TGCGCCAGCAGCCAAGAATACCAGGGTAGCAATGAGCAGTTCTTC
CDR3 protein: CASSQEYQGSNEQFF

V gene: TRBV25-1
clone size: NA
D gene: NA
J gene: TRBJ2-7
CDR3 DNA: TGTGCCAGCGTAGAACCGAAACAGGAAAACCTATCCTACGAGCAGTACTTC
CDR3 protein: CASVEPKQENLSYEQYF

V gene: TRBV9
clone size: few
D gene: TRBD1
J gene: TRBJ1-1
CDR3 DNA: TGTGCCAGCAGCCAGGGGGGGAACACTGAAGCTTTCTTT
CDR3 protein: CASSQGGNTEAFF

V gene: TRBV30
clone size: few
D gene: TRBD1
J gene: TRBJ1-1
CDR3 DNA: TGTGCCTGGAGTACCAGGGACAGGGGAAACACTGAAGCTTTCTTT
CDR3 protein: CAWSTRDRGNTEAFF

V gene: TRBV28
clone size: NA
D gene: NA
J gene: TRBJ2-1
CDR3 DNA: TGTGCCAGCAGTTTAATTGGGAGAGGTCCCTACAATGAGCAGTTCTTC
CDR3 protein: CASSLIGRGPYNEQFF

V gene: TRBV2
clone size: once
D gene: TRBD2
J gene: TRBJ2-2
CDR3 DNA: TGTGCCAGCAGTGCTACGGGGGGGAACACCGGGGAGCTGTTTTTT
CDR3 protein: CASSATGGNTGELFF

V gene: TRBV13
clone size: NA
D gene: NA
J gene: TRBJ2-7
CDR3 DNA: TGTGCCAGCAGCTTAGATCGGGCCTACGAGCAGTACTTC
CDR3 protein: CASSLDRAYEQYF

V gene: TRBV9
clone size: NA
D gene: NA
J gene: TRBJ1-2
CDR3 DNA: TGTGCCAGCAGCGTAGATGGTCAGGGTGGTGGCTACACCTTC
CDR3 protein: CASSVDGQGGGYTF

V gene: TRBV7-3
clone size: NA
D gene: TRBD2
J gene: TRBJ2-5
CDR3 DNA: TGTGCCAGCAGCTTAGGGGGGCTAGCGGGAGAGACCCAGTACTTC
CDR3 protein: CASSLGGLAGETQYF

V gene: TRBV27
clone size: NA
D gene: TRBD1
J gene: TRBJ2-7
CDR3 DNA: TGTGCCAGCAATCCGACAGGGGCAAGGTGGTCCTACGAGCAGTACTTC
CDR3 protein: CASNPTGARWSYEQYF